This record concerns one T cell receptor (beta chain) sequence. Trimming at V came to 3 bases and at J to 8 bases, leaving 12 bases not matched to a gene. CDR1 and CDR2 from the germline V gene are MNHNS and SASEGT. The CDR3 contains 15 residues. TCRdb's table, derived via immunoSEQ multiplex PCR, lists solely in-frame clones and lacks some. The sample shows 80,000 to 95,000 clones, roughly 90% of them seen only once. This specimen belongs to a study of T cell responses to AZD1222 COVID-19 vaccine. Sequencing used peripheral blood, obtained on day 0 of MenACWY control vaccination. The sequence was collected from an adult in good health. This rearrangement joins TRBV6-1 to TRBJ1-2; TRBD1 agrees at 7 bases. The CDR3: CASSERQGTIGGYTF. DNA of the CDR3: TGTGCCAGCAGTGAGCGACAGGGAACAATTGGCGGCTACACCTTC.